One sample yielded the 12 T cell receptor beta chains listed below, sequenced in a study of blood T cell repertoires in COVID-19. This table comes from immunoSEQ multiplex PCR, and its TCRdb copy is limited to in-frame clones, with some not included. This table holds some 400,000 clones, more than 75% found once. Source material: peripheral blood. These receptors came from a human donor in a cohort sampled during active COVID-19.

The V and J genes are TRBV5-4 and TRBJ2-1, with 13 positions matching TRBD2. V dropped 0 bases and J dropped 6; count of bases not matched to a gene: 6. CDR3 length: 17 residues. The germline V gene has CDR1 SGHNT and CDR2 YYREEE (reference sequence). The CDR3 DNA follows: TGTGCCAGCAGCTTGGCCCCAGGACTAGCGGGAGCCAATGAGCAGTTCTTC. Amino acids: CASSLAPGLAGANEQFF.

The rearrangement links TRBV3-1 (or the pseudogene TRBV3-2) to TRBJ1-1; the D is unclear. This CDR3 is 16 amino acids long. CDR1 and CDR2 (germline): LGHDT, YNNKEL (reference sequence). V lost 1 base and J 3 bases, leaving 15 bases between the germline ends. The CDR3: CASSQAFQMRYTEAFF. The CDR3 DNA is TGTGCCAGCAGCCAAGCCTTCCAAATGAGGTACACTGAAGCTTTCTTT.

The rearrangement links TRBV5-4 to TRBJ1-2, with TRBD1 identical over 10 bases. CDR1 is SGHNT, CDR2 YYREEE, per germline (reference sequence). J gave up 7 bases and V 4 bases, and 10 bases lay outside the gene matches. This CDR3 contains 15 residues. The CDR3 DNA follows: TGTGCCAGCAGCCGGAAATATAGGACAGGGGGTGGCTACACCTTC. Translated, it gives CASSRKYRTGGGYTF.

In this sample, this clone turned up a few times. The rearrangement links TRBV6-5 to TRBJ2-2; D may be TRBD1 (6 bases). The germline CDR1 and CDR2 sequences are MNHEY and SVGAGI. With 8 bases removed from V and 0 bases from J, the gap between germline ends came to 10 bases. CDR3 length: 14 residues. The CDR3 loop is CASAGAPNTGELFF. The CDR3, as DNA: TGTGCCAGCGCAGGGGCCCCGAACACCGGGGAGCTGTTTTTT.

Note on this clone: The same CDR3 can be traced to other DNA sequences in this sample. The chain links TRBV18 to TRBJ2-5; TRBD2 might be the D (6 bases). The CDR3 is 14 amino acids. Trimming took off 3 bases at V and 2 bases at J, with 10 bases between the two ends. The germline CDR1 and CDR2 sequences are KGHSH and LQKENI. The CDR3 loop is CASSPTGAQETQYF. The CDR3 nucleotides are TGTGCCAGCTCACCTACGGGAGCTCAAGAGACCCAGTACTTC.

This chain uses TRBV5-5 with TRBJ1-1, with 7 positions matching TRBD1. Germline loops: CDR1 SGHKS, CDR2 YYEKEE (reference sequence). V was clipped by 1 base and J by 4 bases; unmatched bases: 4. The CDR3 extends over 14 amino acids. The CDR3 loop is CASSLRGLGTEAFF. The CDR3 bases are TGTGCCAGCAGCTTGAGGGGGCTAGGCACTGAAGCTTTCTTT.

The chain recombines TRBV30 with TRBJ1-5; 7 nucleotides line up with TRBD1. Germline CDR1 GTSNPN, CDR2 SVGIG (reference sequence). V dropped 3 bases and J dropped 3; count of bases not matched to a gene: 8. CDR3 length equals 15 residues. The CDR3 sequence: CAWSGGTALNQPQHF. The CDR3 DNA is TGTGCCTGGAGCGGAGGGACAGCCCTCAATCAGCCCCAGCATTTT.

The rearrangement links TRBV15 to TRBJ1-2; no clear D gene. Trimming removed 0 bases at V and 1 base at J, with 6 bases between. This CDR3 region has 14 residues. In germline, CDR1 is LNHNV, CDR2 YYDKDF (reference sequence). CDR3 in amino acids: CATSRETSNYGYTF. DNA for the CDR3: TGTGCCACCAGCAGAGAGACAAGTAACTATGGCTACACCTTC.

The chain carries TRBV28 and TRBJ2-1; TRBD1 aligns across 8 bases. V shed 5 bases and J 5 bases; nucleotides not matched to a gene: 5. This CDR3 has 14 residues. Germline CDR1 reads MDHEN; CDR2 reads SYDVKM. CDR3 bases: TGTGCCAGCAGTCGGACAGGGTTGAACAATGAGCAGTTCTTC. Its translation is CASSRTGLNNEQFF.

V usage is TRBV21-1 and J usage is TRBJ2-5; TRBD1 is the table's D call, not checked against the DNA. TRBV21-1 corresponds to a pseudogene. The length of the CDR3 is 16 residues. The CDR3 DNA is TGTGCCAGCAGCGTTCGGGACACAGGGGCGGAAGAGACCCAGTACTTC. Residues: CASSVRDTGAEETQYF.

This clone was detected once. J is TRBJ1-5 and V is TRBV5-4, with D possibly TRBD1 on 5 matching bases. Trimming removed 9 bases at V and 5 bases at J, with 18 bases between. This CDR3 has 14 amino acids. Per germline, CDR1 SGHNT and CDR2 YYREEE (reference sequence). CDR3 DNA sequence: TGTGCCACCGCAGCCGGGGGAGGAGATCAGCCCCAGCATTTT. This gives the protein CATAAGGGDQPQHF.

This clone occurred once. The rearrangement joins TRBV3-1 (or the pseudogene TRBV3-2) to TRBJ2-1; D unresolved. The CDR3 loop spans 11 amino acids. Trimming left V 2 bases short and J 10 bases short, with 6 bases between. Germline V gives CDR1 LGHDT, CDR2 YNNKEL (reference sequence). Here the CDR3 DNA reads TGTGCCAGCAGCCAAACTAACGAGCAGTTCTTC. It translates to CASSQTNEQFF.